This TCR beta chain was sequenced for a study of metastatic and nonmetastatic thyroid tumors. Whole-study context: Comparison of repertoires was carried out across blood and tumor or nodule tissue from malignant and benign thyroid patients.

This CDR3 contains 16 residues. Per the germline V gene, CDR1 is MDHEN and CDR2 is SYDVKM. V was pared by 2 bases and J by 5 bases, with 16 bases between. All patients were treatment-naive before thyroid surgery. From the PCR reads, TCRdb re-called clones with MiXCR. The repertoire consists of roughly 6,900 clones, with about 29% occurring once and the leading ten covering 30%. This TCR came from a female donor with papillary thyroid cancer or a benign thyroid nodule (not recorded which). Some clones in this sample may be carry-over from other donors' samples. The chain carries TRBV28 and TRBJ2-1; no clear D. Sample: tumor tissue. The CDR3 region is CASSLRANRRDNEQFF. The CDR3 bases are TGTGCCAGCAGTTTACGGGCCAACAGACGAGACAATGAGCAGTTCTTC.